Below, one T cell receptor (beta chain) is given with its context. This specimen comes from a study of blood T cell repertoires in COVID-19. On the study more broadly: Collection of acute and convalescent COVID-19 samples took place in the United States, Italy and Spain. Sample material is recorded as cDNA or gDNA derived from T cells, B-cell-depleted T cells, or PBMCs.

The germline V gene encodes CDR1 SEHNR and CDR2 FQNEAQ (reference sequence). J gave up 3 bases and V 4 bases, and 2 bases lay outside the gene matches. This CDR3 has 14 amino acids. Per the authors' pipeline: How many nucleated cells were present was estimated from reference gene primer amplification. Using immunoSEQ multiplex PCR, the repertoire was profiled, and TCRdb retains in-frame clones only, with some absent. V and J calls and clone size are those listed in that table; D and trimming were worked out from the DNA. This sample has 150,000 to 200,000 clones, with approximately 86% found just once.

The TCR comes from a man between 65 and 85 years old with acute or convalescent COVID-19. Sequenced sample: peripheral blood. The chain combines TRBV7-9 with TRBJ2-1; 8 bases are a match to TRBD2. Written as DNA, the CDR3 is TGTGCCAGCAGCTCCGGGACTAGCTACAATGAGCAGTTCTTC. The encoded protein is CASSSGTSYNEQFF.